This TCR beta chain was captured by sequencing in a study of T-cell memory formation after mild COVID-19. With 5 bases removed from V and 6 bases from J, the gap between germline ends came to 20 bases. This CDR3 has 16 residues. In germline, CDR1 is SEHNR, CDR2 FQNEAQ (reference sequence). To note about this clonotype: Its specificity is not known.

TCRdb fed the 5' RACE reads into MiXCR, producing one record per CDR3 protein. Among approximately 45,000 distinct CDR3 sequences listed, 6% to 8.5% were seen once. General observations from the study: Cross-reactive memory apparently joined, as some responding clones appeared in pre-infection memory.

The receptor was isolated from an adult who had mild COVID-19 (a few samples of this study predate the infection). Cell type and time point are not known. The source material was PBMCs or a T cell subset sorted from them (not recorded which). The chain recombines TRBV7-9 with TRBJ2-1, with D possibly matching TRBD1 (6 bases). CDR3 nucleotides: TGTGCCAGCAGCCGAGACCACAGGGTGTTGATCAATGAGCAGTTCTTC. This codes for CASSRDHRVLINEQFF.